The T cell receptor (beta chain) under discussion was sequenced for a study of T cells after yellow fever vaccination. This clonotype was seen a few times. One entry per CDR3 protein, called by TCRdb with MiXCR from the 5' RACE reads. The table lists approximately 550,000 distinct CDR3 sequences, 19% of them singletons. The V gene's germline CDR1 is SGHVS and CDR2 FQNEAQ. The CDR3 extends over 13 amino acids. V was clipped by 5 bases and J by 0 bases, with 7 bases between them. This rearrangement joins TRBV7-8 to TRBJ1-1, with D unresolved. The sequencing used PBMCs, collected 15 days after the yellow fever booster vaccination. The source of this sequence is a man aged 25-45 years who received the YFV17D yellow fever vaccine. CDR3 in amino acids: CASSPLVNTEAFF. CDR3 nucleotide sequence: TGTGCCAGCAGCCCCCTAGTGAACACTGAAGCTTTCTTT.